This T cell receptor beta chain was sequenced for a study of sequential checkpoint blockade in melanoma. The V gene lost 5 bases and the J gene lost 0 bases, with 10 bases spanning the gap. From germline, CDR1 is MNHNS and CDR2 SASEGT. CDR3 length: 14 residues. Treatment of the sample: randomized to nivolumab then ipilimumab (arm A) or the reverse (arm B). From thawed PBMCs, live CD3+CD8+ cells negative for CD19 and CD56 were sorted. Data came from immunoSEQ multiplex PCR; TCRdb stores just in-frame clones and leaves some out. The sample yields 15,000 to 20,000 clones, 50% to 65% seen once. This receptor was identified in a human donor with melanoma. The V and J genes are TRBV6-1 and TRBJ1-2; D unresolved. The material was CD8+ T cells sorted from blood (inferred from file names), obtained from a patient given nivolumab and ipilimumab in sequence. The CDR3 sequence: CASSYGSTNYGYTF. The CDR3 DNA is TGTGCCAGCAGTTATGGGAGTACTAACTATGGCTACACCTTC.